This TCR beta chain was documented in a study of identical twins. The table lists this clonotype with a few counts. TCRdb itself ran the 5' RACE reads through MiXCR, one entry per CDR3 protein. The table lists a few hundred thousand distinct CDR3 sequences, about 18% of them singletons. Trimming stripped 7 bases from V and 3 bases from J, with 16 bases between. Per the germline V gene, CDR1 is DFQATT and CDR2 is SNEGSKA (reference sequence). The CDR3 sequence is 13 residues long. The rearrangement uses TRBV20-1 and TRBJ2-7; D might be TRBD1 (6 bases). This clonotype was sampled from a man aged 45 to 65 in good health. The specimen was naive T cells sorted from blood. The CDR3 protein is CSGDRSGDYEQYF. The CDR3 DNA reads TGCAGTGGCGACAGGAGTGGGGACTACGAGCAGTACTTC.